This TCR beta chain is drawn from a study of T cells after yellow fever vaccination. CDR1 is KGHDR, CDR2 SFDVKD, per germline. The CDR3 is made up of 15 amino acids. The J segment lost 3 bases and the V segment lost 3 bases, leaving 6 bases of the junction unmatched. Comment on this clonotype: Its antigen is unidentified.

General study results and limits: Clonotypes appearing in both CD4 and CD8 compartments existed, and their share was small. Abundant clonotypes from the bulk population could contaminate FACS-sorted repertoires. Subsequent booster samples again held most clones from primary vaccination (less than 98% CD4, over 80% CD8).

The TCR cDNA carried a universal primer site and UMIs from 5'RACE template switching. A single record per CDR3 protein comes from TCRdb applying MiXCR to the 5' RACE reads. Of around 180,000 distinct CDR3 sequences in the sample, approximately 6.2% were seen once. Sequenced material: CD4+ T cells sorted from PBMCs, taken on the day of the first yellow fever vaccination. V gene TRBV24-1 combines with J gene TRBJ1-2; 7 positions agree with TRBD1. The sequence was obtained from a man in his late teens or twenties who received the YFV17D yellow fever vaccine. The CDR3 protein is CATSDPKTGDYGYTF. DNA of the CDR3: TGTGCCACCAGTGATCCAAAAACAGGGGACTATGGCTACACCTTC.